Listed here are 23 T cell receptor beta chains from one sample, sequenced in a study of T-cell memory formation after mild COVID-19. One entry per CDR3 protein, called by TCRdb with MiXCR from the 5' RACE reads. Of hundreds of thousands of distinct CDR3 sequences in the sample, more than 20% were seen once. Sample: PBMCs or a T cell subset sorted from them (not recorded which). Source of these receptors: an adult woman who had mild COVID-19 (a few samples of this study predate the infection). Cell type and time point are not known.

J is TRBJ2-1 and V is TRBV6-2 or TRBV6-3; D remains ambiguous. The V end lost 6 bases, the J end lost 4 bases, and 7 bases lay between the germline ends. The CDR3 loop spans 12 amino acids. From germline, CDR1 is MNHEY and CDR2 SVGEGT. CDR3 sequence: CASSRPYNEQFF. The CDR3 bases are TGTGCCAGCAGCCGGCCATACAATGAGCAGTTCTTC.

The chain links TRBV15 to TRBJ2-7; 9 bases map to TRBD1. Germline trimming cut 3 bases from V and 5 bases from J; bases unmatched to any gene: 2. CDR1 and CDR2 from the germline V gene are LNHNV and YYDKDF (reference sequence). CDR3 length: 13 residues. Here the CDR3 reads CATSSTGGNEQYF. As DNA, the CDR3 is TGTGCCACCAGCAGCACAGGGGGCAACGAGCAGTACTTC.

This clonotype was counted a few times. The V and J genes are TRBV6-2 or TRBV6-3 and TRBJ1-2; tentatively, D is TRBD1 (6 bases). This CDR3 comprises 16 residues. V was shortened by 6 bases and J by 4 bases, with 21 bases between the two germline ends. Germline CDR1 reads MNHEY; CDR2 reads SVGEGT. The CDR3 loop is CASSDRNKRTAYGYTF. In nucleotides, the CDR3 is TGTGCCAGCAGCGACCGCAACAAAAGGACAGCCTATGGCTACACCTTC.

J is TRBJ2-7 and V is TRBV5-4, with TRBD1 matching over 8 bases. The germline V gene encodes CDR1 SGHNT and CDR2 YYREEE (reference sequence). The CDR3 extends over 14 amino acids. The V and J ends lost 0 bases and 4 bases, in that order; junction bases with no gene match: 3. The DNA for the CDR3 is TGTGCCAGCAGCTTGGAGGACAGGGAGTACGAGCAGTACTTC. This gives the protein CASSLEDREYEQYF.

This clonotype was counted a few times. V gene TRBV15 combines with J gene TRBJ1-1; 9 bases are shared with TRBD1. The CDR3 is 15 residues long. J lost 6 bases, V lost 4 bases, and 9 bases had no gene match. Germline CDR1 LNHNV, CDR2 YYDKDF (reference sequence). Here the CDR3 DNA reads TGTGCCACCAGCACGTCTCCGGGACAGGGATCTGAAGCTTTCTTT. It is translated as CATSTSPGQGSEAFF. The full variable domain, rest sourced from reference TRBV15 and TRBJ1-1, is DAMVIQNPRYQVTQFGKPVTLSCSQTLNHNVMYWYQQKSSQAPKLLFHYYDKDFNNEADTPDNFQSRRPNTSFCFLDIRSPGLGDTAMYLCATSTSPGQGSEAFFGQGTRLTVV.

This clonotype was seen at least ten times. The chain links TRBV5-1 to TRBJ1-3; D is ambiguous. This CDR3 is 13 amino acids long. Looked up from germline, CDR1 is SGHRS and CDR2 is YFSETQ. The V and J ends lost 4 bases and 1 base respectively, with 6 bases between them. The CDR3 protein is CASSPGSGNTIYF. DNA of the CDR3: TGCGCCAGCAGCCCGGGTTCTGGAAACACCATATATTTT.

This chain joins TRBV5-1 and TRBJ1-1; D remains unclear. Germline assignment: CDR1 SGHRS and CDR2 YFSETQ. Trimming shortened V by 5 bases and J by 2 bases, and 16 bases separated the two germline ends. This CDR3 is 15 amino acids long. The DNA of the CDR3 is TGCGCCAGCAGGTCTTCATTTGGAGTAAACACTGAAGCTTTCTTT. Translated, it gives CASRSSFGVNTEAFF.

This chain uses TRBV7-9 with TRBJ2-1, with a possible D match to TRBD2 (5 bases). The CDR3 spans 14 residues. The germline CDR1 and CDR2 sequences are SEHNR and FQNEAQ (reference sequence). The V end was cut by 3 bases, the J end by 10 bases, with 16 bases between. DNA for the CDR3: TGTGCCAGCAGCTTGAGTCAGGCGGGCTTCGAGCAGTTCTTC. Protein: CASSLSQAGFEQFF.

The gene calls are TRBV4-1 and TRBJ2-7; 9 bases fit TRBD1. The germline V gene has CDR1 MGHRA and CDR2 YSYEKL. V shed 0 bases and J 7 bases; nucleotides not matched to a gene: 10. The CDR3 has 16 residues. The DNA for the CDR3 is TGCGCCAGCAGCCAAGATCCGGGACAGGGAGTGGGGGAGCAGTACTTC. It encodes CASSQDPGQGVGEQYF.

The CDR3, as DNA: TGCGCCAGCAGCCACCAGGACAAGTGGACAGCCAACACTGAAGCTTTCTTT. It yields the protein CASSHQDKWTANTEAFF. The J gene is TRBJ1-1, the V gene TRBV5-1; possible D gene TRBD1, 6 bases. The CDR3 has 17 amino acids. V was pared by 4 bases and J by 2 bases, with 21 bases between. Germline CDR1 SGHRS, CDR2 YFSETQ.

This clonotype was picked up a small number of times. The chain combines TRBV29-1 with TRBJ2-1, with 8 bases matching TRBD2. The CDR3 spans 13 residues. The V gene end was trimmed by 4 bases and the J gene end by 10 bases; junction bases not matched to a gene: 9. Germline V gives CDR1 SQVTM, CDR2 ANQGSEA. CDR3 bases: TGCAGCGTTGCCGGGAGGGCCTCATCGGAGCAGTTCTTC. Amino acids: CSVAGRASSEQFF.

The V and J genes are TRBV9 and TRBJ2-2; 7 bases are a match to TRBD1. The CDR3 is 15 amino acids. Unmatched junction bases numbered 3, after V lost 4 bases and J lost 0 bases. The germline V gene encodes CDR1 SGDLS and CDR2 YYNGEE. CDR3 residues: CASSPQGANTGELFF. As DNA, the CDR3 is TGTGCCAGCAGCCCCCAGGGGGCGAACACCGGGGAGCTGTTTTTT.

This clonotype appeared many times. This chain joins TRBV5-1 and TRBJ2-1; 8 bases align to TRBD2. Germline V lookup: CDR1 SGHRS, CDR2 YFSETQ. The CDR3 covers 14 residues. The V segment lost 4 bases and the J segment 7 bases; nucleotides outside the gene matches: 7. CDR3 DNA sequence: TGCGCCAGCAGCCTGAGAGTAGCGGGAAATGAGCAGTTCTTC. It encodes CASSLRVAGNEQFF.

This clonotype has more than one count but fewer than ten. The CDR3 DNA follows: TGCAGCGGAGGGGGTTGGGGGCGATTCCGTGAAGCTTTCTTT. It translates to CSGGGWGRFREAFF. This chain uses TRBV29-1 with TRBJ1-1; D may be TRBD1 (6 bases). Trimming stripped 7 bases from V and 7 bases from J, with 22 bases between. Germline V gene lookup returns CDR1 SQVTM and CDR2 ANQGSEA. The length of the CDR3 is 14 residues.

V and J are TRBV9 and TRBJ2-3, with 11 bases matching TRBD2. This CDR3 contains 15 residues. The V and J ends lost 5 bases and 3 bases, in that order; junction bases with no gene match: 5. CDR1 is SGDLS, CDR2 YYNGEE, per germline. The CDR3 DNA reads TGTGCCAGCAGTGCTAGACTAGCGGGGACAGATACGCAGTATTTT. Its protein product is CASSARLAGTDTQYF.

This clonotype was seen repeatedly, ten times or more. The J gene is TRBJ2-7, the V gene TRBV5-4; 12 bases agree with TRBD1. Germline loops: CDR1 SGHNT, CDR2 YYREEE (reference sequence). The CDR3 sequence is 14 residues long. V shed 3 bases and J 5 bases; nucleotides not matched to a gene: 3. DNA of the CDR3: TGTGCCAGCAGCTCGGGACAGGGGGCCCACGAGCAGTACTTC. Its protein product is CASSSGQGAHEQYF.

In this sample, this clonotype turned up many times. J is TRBJ2-5 and V is TRBV29-1, with TRBD2 as a possible D gene (6 bases). The CDR3 loop spans 12 amino acids. In germline, CDR1 is SQVTM, CDR2 ANQGSEA. V lost 4 bases, J lost 3 bases, and 9 bases lay in between. CDR3 bases: TGCAGCGTTGGGTTAGCGGAAGAGACCCAGTACTTC. Protein sequence: CSVGLAEETQYF.

The chain has TRBV20-1 and TRBJ2-2, with TRBD2 matching 9 bases. Germline V CDR1 and CDR2: DFQATT, SNEGSKA (reference sequence). V dropped 3 bases and J dropped 5; count of bases not matched to a gene: 7. The CDR3 covers 15 residues. CDR3 bases: TGCAGTGCTAGGGTAGCGGGGGTCATGACCGGGGAGCTGTTTTTT. It yields the protein CSARVAGVMTGELFF.

This clonotype was found a few times. The J gene is TRBJ2-5, the V gene TRBV18; 8 bases fit TRBD2. The trim removed 4 bases at V and 5 bases at J, leaving 6 bases unmatched. CDR3 size: 14 residues. Per the germline V gene, CDR1 is KGHSH and CDR2 is LQKENI. The DNA for the CDR3 is TGTGCCAGCTCACGCTCCTCGGGAGGGGAGACCCAGTACTTC. This translates into CASSRSSGGETQYF.

This clonotype occurred a few times. V gene TRBV11-2 combines with J gene TRBJ2-7, with 8 bases aligning to TRBD2. The junction had 8 bases not matched to a gene; V was cut back by 1 base and J by 0 bases. The CDR3 covers 17 residues. Germline-derived CDR1 and CDR2 are SGHAT and FQNNGV. Here the CDR3 reads CASSLGSDGTSSYEQYF. The CDR3 nucleotides read TGTGCCAGCAGCTTAGGATCAGATGGGACTAGCTCCTACGAGCAGTACTTC.

The V gene is TRBV30, the J gene TRBJ2-2; maybe TRBD1 (5 bases). The CDR3 sequence is 13 residues long. CDR1 and CDR2 (germline): GTSNPN, SVGIG (reference sequence). Trimming stripped 7 bases from V and 4 bases from J, with 13 bases between. Here the CDR3 reads CASTYRSTGELFF. CDR3 DNA sequence: TGTGCCTCGACATACAGGTCCACCGGGGAGCTGTTTTTT.

This CDR3 is CASSLETGGFETQYF. The DNA for the CDR3 is TGTGCCAGCAGCTTAGAGACGGGGGGATTTGAGACCCAGTACTTC. The rearrangement links TRBV7-8 to TRBJ2-5, with TRBD2 identical over 7 bases. The length of the CDR3 is 15 residues. The V and J ends lost 1 base and 5 bases, in that order; junction bases with no gene match: 7. From germline, CDR1 is SGHVS and CDR2 FQNEAQ.

This clonotype was seen a handful of times. J is TRBJ1-5 and V is TRBV27; a weak D match, TRBD1 (5 bases). The CDR3 contains 16 residues. Trimming left V 4 bases short and J 0 bases short, with 13 bases between. CDR1 and CDR2 from the germline V gene are MNHEY and SMNVEV (reference sequence). The CDR3 protein is CASSSMAGLSNQPQHF. The CDR3 bases are TGTGCCAGCAGTTCGATGGCAGGGCTTAGCAATCAGCCCCAGCATTTT.